This TCR beta chain was retrieved from a study of T cells in Graves' hyperthyroidism and ophthalmopathy. Across the study: Peripheral blood was obtained at initial diagnosis, preceding any treatment.

Looked up from germline, CDR1 is MNHNS and CDR2 is SASEGT. The V end was cut by 2 bases, the J end by 0 bases, with 9 bases between. The CDR3 has 15 amino acids. Graves' hyperthyroidism qualified as stable when ophthalmopathy did not progress within 18 months. Clinical symptoms, serum thyroxine and TRAb, thyroid ultrasound and orbital computed tomography were used for the diagnoses. PBMCs were sourced from roughly 9.3 ml fresh peripheral blood. This clonotype was counted only a few times. RNA transcripts provided the source from which TCR beta CDR3 regions were amplified. Carried out on the TCR CDR3, a first-round RT-PCR used the HTBI primer set. TCRdb reprocessed the multiplex PCR reads via MiXCR and lists one record per CDR3 protein. The sample has approximately 300,000 distinct CDR3 sequences, 16% seen once.

This TCR derives from a man aged 25 to 40 with Graves' hyperthyroidism. The V and J genes are TRBV6-1 and TRBJ2-3; D call uncertain. The sample consisted of blood. The CDR3 protein is CASSEQPGSTDTQYF. DNA of the CDR3: TGTGCCAGCAGTGAACAGCCCGGTAGCACAGATACGCAGTATTTT.